This T cell receptor beta chain is drawn from a study of T cell repertoires in aging, cancer and after chemotherapy. By sample share, this clonotype is medium-sized (0.01 to 0.1%). V was pared by 5 bases and J by 1 base, with 11 bases between. CDR3 length equals 13 residues. Per germline, CDR1 DFQATT and CDR2 SNEGSKA (reference sequence). TRB rearrangements spanning V, D and J were amplified using mixed TRB-A/B primers. Via MiXCR, TCRdb re-called the multiplex PCR reads, giving one row per CDR3 protein. The data contain more than 2,000 distinct CDR3 sequences, around a quarter of them singletons. The template was genomic DNA from peripheral blood, not RNA.

What was sequenced was blood. The J gene is TRBJ1-1, the V gene TRBV20-1; D gene unclear. The source is a human donor with a solid tumor. CDR3 sequence (DNA): TGCAGTGCTCGAGGATGGTCGAACACTGAAGCTTTCTTT. This translates into CSARGWSNTEAFF.